Each of the 13 T cell receptor beta chains below was sequenced from the same sample in a study of early stage breast cancer tumors. Method: immunoSEQ multiplex PCR; TCRdb's copy keeps in-frame clones and lacks some. The sample carries a few thousand clones, 60% to 65% recorded once. The sequenced material came from breast tumor tissue. These TCRs come from a person aged 45 to 60 with breast cancer.

The V and J genes are TRBV18 and TRBJ2-1, with 11 bases matching TRBD2. This CDR3 is built from 17 residues. From germline, CDR1 is KGHSH and CDR2 LQKENI. J was trimmed by 3 bases and V by 3 bases; bases with no gene match: 7. This CDR3 is CASSPVIAGGYYNEQFF. The DNA of the CDR3 is TGTGCCAGCTCACCGGTAATAGCGGGAGGGTACTACAATGAGCAGTTCTTC.

There are a few counts of this clone. The rearrangement uses TRBV2 and TRBJ2-2; D call uncertain. Germline V gene sequence: CDR1 SNHLY, CDR2 FYNNEI. The CDR3 loop spans 13 amino acids. V lost 4 bases and J 3 bases, leaving 6 bases between the germline ends. DNA for the CDR3: TGTGCCAGCAGTGTTGCGTACACCGGGGAGCTGTTTTTT. It yields the protein CASSVAYTGELFF.

This chain uses TRBV5-4 with TRBJ2-7; D is possibly TRBD1 or TRBD2 (6 bases each). V gave up 2 bases and J gave up 3 bases, with 12 bases separating them. CDR3 length: 14 amino acids. CDR1 and CDR2 from the germline V gene are SGHNT and YYREEE (reference sequence). CDR3 nucleotides: TGTGCCAGCAGCTTAGGGGGGCAGCTCTACGAGCAGTACTTC. It encodes CASSLGGQLYEQYF. Full variable domain (remainder filled in from reference TRBV5-4 and TRBJ2-7): ETGVTQSPTHLIKTRGQQVTLRCSSQSGHNTVSWYQQALGQGPQFIFQYYREEENGRGNFPPRFSGLQFPNYSSELNVNALELDDSALYLCASSLGGQLYEQYFGPGTRLTVT.

This chain joins TRBV7-2 and TRBJ2-7; a weak D match, TRBD2 (6 bases). Germline V gives CDR1 SGHTA, CDR2 FQGNSA. V lost 0 bases, J lost 5 bases, and 8 bases lay in between. The CDR3 consists of 13 residues. The DNA of the CDR3 is TGTGCCAGCAGCTTAGCGCGGGGTCACGAGCAGTACTTC. Its protein is CASSLARGHEQYF.

The chain links TRBV19 to TRBJ2-1; 8 bases agree with TRBD2. The CDR3 has 13 amino acids. V shed 6 bases and J 7 bases; nucleotides not matched to a gene: 5. Germline V gene lookup returns CDR1 LNHDA and CDR2 SQIVND (reference sequence). DNA for the CDR3: TGTGCCAGTAGCCGGGAGGGGCGGAATGAGCAGTTCTTC. This gives the protein CASSREGRNEQFF.

V gene TRBV25-1 combines with J gene TRBJ2-2, with TRBD2 matching over 8 bases. Trimming at V came to 4 bases and at J to 1 base, leaving 11 bases not matched to a gene. The CDR3 covers 18 residues. Germline values: CDR1 MGHDK, CDR2 SYGVNS. CDR3 loop: CASSAPARLAKNTGELFF. As DNA, the CDR3 is TGTGCCAGCAGTGCCCCCGCCAGACTAGCGAAGAACACCGGGGAGCTGTTTTTT.

This clone showed up just a few times. DNA for the CDR3: TGCGCCAGCAGCTATGGTAGGGATTCCTCCTACAATGAGCAGTTCTTC. Amino acid sequence: CASSYGRDSSYNEQFF. The V gene is TRBV5-1, the J gene TRBJ2-1; D unclear. Per germline, CDR1 SGHRS and CDR2 YFSETQ. The CDR3 loop spans 16 amino acids. V was pared by 3 bases and J by 0 bases, with 13 bases between.

This chain joins TRBV7-9 and TRBJ1-5; D not certain. CDR3 length: 13 residues. Germline V gives CDR1 SEHNR, CDR2 FQNEAQ (reference sequence). V lost 5 bases and J lost 4, with 9 bases in between. The chain's CDR3 is CASSGPGNQPQHF. CDR3 bases: TGTGCCAGCAGCGGGCCCGGGAATCAGCCCCAGCATTTT.

This clone has a handful of counts. The rearrangement joins TRBV30 to TRBJ1-1; D is uncertain. Per germline, CDR1 GTSNPN and CDR2 SVGIG (reference sequence). The CDR3 has 14 amino acids. Trimming cost V 4 bases and J 1 base, with 13 bases left between them. CDR3 protein: CAWKVGSKNTEAFF. CDR3 sequence (DNA): TGTGCCTGGAAGGTCGGCTCCAAGAACACTGAAGCTTTCTTT.

The chain uses TRBV7-2 and TRBJ2-2; D remains unclear. The germline V gene encodes CDR1 SGHTA and CDR2 FQGNSA. With 5 bases removed from V and 0 bases from J, the gap between germline ends came to 10 bases. The CDR3 is 15 amino acids. CDR3 sequence reads: CASSPTAANTGELFF. The DNA for the CDR3 is TGTGCCAGCAGCCCTACGGCCGCGAACACCGGGGAGCTGTTTTTT.

This clone was seen just once. The chain joins TRBV15 to TRBJ2-3; the D gene is possibly TRBD2 (5 bases). In germline, CDR1 is LNHNV, CDR2 YYDKDF (reference sequence). V lost 0 bases and J 0 bases, leaving 16 bases between the germline ends. The CDR3 is 18 residues long. CDR3: CATSRDIRTLGSTDTQYF. Here the CDR3 DNA reads TGTGCCACCAGCAGAGATATACGGACTCTAGGTAGCACAGATACGCAGTATTTT.

The rearrangement uses TRBV13 and TRBJ2-3; D is tentatively TRBD1 or TRBD2 (6 bases each). The V end was cut by 4 bases, the J end by 2 bases, with 13 bases between. This CDR3 is 15 amino acids long. Germline CDR1 is PRHDT and CDR2 is FYEKMQ (reference sequence). The CDR3 DNA reads TGTGCCAGCAGCTCCCAAGGGGGGACCACAGATACGCAGTATTTT. This codes for CASSSQGGTTDTQYF.

The rearrangement joins TRBV7-3 to TRBJ2-1; TRBD1 matches 7 bases. Trimming took 4 bases from V and 9 from J; bases not matched to a gene: 6. This CDR3 has 13 residues. The germline CDR1 and CDR2 sequences are SGHTA and FQGTGA. CDR3 amino acids: CASSSTGNVEQFF. CDR3 DNA sequence: TGTGCCAGCAGCTCGACAGGGAACGTTGAGCAGTTCTTC.